These T cell receptor beta chains were read from a single sample in a study of T-cell reconstitution after alpha-beta-depleted transplantation in children. TCRdb re-analysed the PCR reads in MiXCR, keeping a single row per CDR3 protein. The sample has just over 350,000 distinct CDR3 sequences, 10% to 15% seen once. Source: PBMCs, taken from the stem cell graft. Every receptor here comes from a human donor who donated a stem cell graft to a child with Fanconi anemia. The CDR3 runs from the conserved cysteine through the conserved F or W. The order of the fields is clone size, V gene, J gene, D gene, CDR3 DNA, CDR3 protein. A D gene is named only where the DNA matches it firmly. The size field is filled for only some rows; it gives once, few, many or a size class.

NA,TRBV11-2,TRBJ2-2,NA,TGTGCCAGCAGCCTGACCGGGGTAGGCACCGGGGAGCTGTTTTTT,CASSLTGVGTGELFF
few,TRBV29-1,TRBJ2-3,NA,TGCAGCGCCAAATTAACAGATACGCAGTATTTT,CSAKLTDTQYF
NA,TRBV4-3,TRBJ2-1,TRBD2,TGCGCCAGCAGCCAAGATGCCGCGGGGGGTGGGGATGAGCAGTTCTTC,CASSQDAAGGGDEQFF
NA,TRBV27,TRBJ1-1,NA,TGTGCCAGCAGTGACTGGGGGGACACGACGAACACTGAAGCTTTCTTT,CASSDWGDTTNTEAFF
many,TRBV27,TRBJ1-5,TRBD1,TGTGCCAGCAGTTTGACAGGGGGCGCCGGGCAGCCCCAGCATTTT,CASSLTGGAGQPQHF
NA,TRBV29-1,TRBJ1-1,NA,TGCAGCGTTGGACAGGCTCTTTACACTGAAGCTTTCTTT,CSVGQALYTEAFF
NA,TRBV5-1,TRBJ2-1,TRBD2,TGCGCCAGCAGCCGGGAGGCAGGGCAGTACAATGAGCAGTTCTTC,CASSREAGQYNEQFF
many,TRBV20-1,TRBJ1-1,NA,TGCAGTACTGCTACAGGGAACACTGAAGCTTTCTTT,CSTATGNTEAFF
NA,TRBV5-5,TRBJ1-2,NA,TGTGCCAGCAGCTCCGATGGGGGGCTAGGCGCCTATGGCTACACCTTC,CASSSDGGLGAYGYTF
few,TRBV12-3/TRBV12-4,TRBJ2-1,TRBD2,TGTGCCAGCAGCCGGAGTACTAGCGGGAATTACAATGAGCAGTTCTTC,CASSRSTSGNYNEQFF
NA,TRBV6-6,TRBJ2-7,NA,TGTGCCAGCTCCCCTCTTGCCGAGCAGTACTTC,CASSPLAEQYF
many,TRBV3-1,TRBJ1-1,NA,TGTGCCAGCAGCTCAGACAAGAACACTGAAGCTTTCTTT,CASSSDKNTEAFF
NA,TRBV2,TRBJ1-1,NA,TGTGCCAGCAGGACGGTGACTGAAGCTTTCTTT,CASRTVTEAFF
many,TRBV29-1,TRBJ2-2,NA,TGCAGCGTTGAACGGGCAGGGGTGGGGGAGCTGTTTTTT,CSVERAGVGELFF
NA,TRBV7-9,TRBJ2-7,TRBD2,TGTGCCAGCAGCCCCGGTCTGGGACTAGCGTCCCACGAGCAGTACTTC,CASSPGLGLASHEQYF
many,TRBV7-7,TRBJ2-2,NA,TGTGCCAGCAGCGCAACGGGCACCGGGGAGCTGTTTTTT,CASSATGTGELFF
many,TRBV12-3/TRBV12-4,TRBJ2-1,NA,TGTGCCAGCAGTTTAAATTGGAATGAGCAGTTCTTC,CASSLNWNEQFF
many,TRBV29-1,TRBJ2-1,NA,TGCAGCGTTGAAGACTCAGACATCTCCTACAATGAGCAGTTCTTC,CSVEDSDISYNEQFF
NA,TRBV4-2,TRBJ1-4,TRBD1,TGTGCCAGCAGCCAAAGCCTGACAGGGGGGAATGAAAAACTGTTTTTT,CASSQSLTGGNEKLFF
many,TRBV12-3/TRBV12-4,TRBJ1-2,NA,TGTGCCAGCAGTTTGTTTGCCGTGCGGGGCTACACCTTC,CASSLFAVRGYTF
few,TRBV7-9,TRBJ2-7,NA,TGTGCCAGCAGCTTAGTTAACGGAGCGGCTGCAACCTACGAGCAGTACTTC,CASSLVNGAAATYEQYF
few,TRBV4-3,TRBJ1-1,NA,TGCGCCAGCAGCCCCGCACCCCACAGCGAATCTGAAGCTTTCTTT,CASSPAPHSESEAFF
many,TRBV11-3,TRBJ2-3,TRBD1,TGTGCCAGCAGCTCATCGACAGGGAAGGGTACAGATACGCAGTATTTT,CASSSSTGKGTDTQYF
NA,TRBV7-3,TRBJ1-2,NA,TGTGCCAGCAGCTTAGAAAGGGATAGCGGCTACACCTTC,CASSLERDSGYTF
many,TRBV3-1,TRBJ1-2,NA,TGTGCCAGCAGCCACGGCTTAGCCACTAACTATGGCTACACCTTC,CASSHGLATNYGYTF
NA,TRBV4-3,TRBJ2-1,NA,TGCGCCAGCAGCCAAGATTTTAGCGGCTCACGAGACTCCGCTGAGCAGTTCTTC,CASSQDFSGSRDSAEQFF
many,TRBV5-6,TRBJ1-6,NA,TGTGCCAGCAGCTTCCGGGCCAATTCACCCCTCCACTTT,CASSFRANSPLHF
few,TRBV18,TRBJ2-7,NA,TGTGCCAGCTCACTTATGGGATACGAGCAGTACTTC,CASSLMGYEQYF
NA,TRBV20-1,TRBJ1-1,NA,TGCAGTGCTAGTTGGGGGACAATCTTGAACACTGAAGCTTTCTTT,CSASWGTILNTEAFF
NA,TRBV5-1,TRBJ2-5,NA,TGCGCCAGCAGCTCGGGCCATCAAGAGACCCAGTACTTC,CASSSGHQETQYF
NA,TRBV7-3,TRBJ2-1,NA,TGTGCCAGCAGCCCCCATCGGGTTAGCTCCTACAATGAGCAGTTCTTC,CASSPHRVSSYNEQFF
few,TRBV7-2,TRBJ2-5,TRBD2,TGTGCCAGCAGCTTTCAAGCGGGGGACGGAGAGACCCAGTACTTC,CASSFQAGDGETQYF
few,TRBV6-1,TRBJ1-1,NA,TGTGCCAGCAGTAAAAGGGGGAACACTGAAGCTTTCTTT,CASSKRGNTEAFF
few,TRBV30,TRBJ1-5,TRBD1,TGTGCCTGGAGTGGCCGAACATGGGACAGTCGAAGAGTTAGCAATCAGCCCCAGCATTTT,CAWSGRTWDSRRVSNQPQHF
many,TRBV3-1,TRBJ1-5,NA,TGTGCCAGCAGCCAAGTAGACAATCAGCCCCAGCATTTT,CASSQVDNQPQHF
many,TRBV7-9,TRBJ1-2,TRBD1,TGTGCCAGCAGCAACCCGACAGGGGGAAACTATGGCTACACCTTC,CASSNPTGGNYGYTF
few,TRBV7-9,TRBJ1-1,NA,TGTGCCAGCACCTCAATTCGGCCCAACGGTGAAGCTTTCTTT,CASTSIRPNGEAFF
NA,TRBV18,TRBJ2-7,TRBD1,TGTGCCAGCTCTCAACCGACCGGGACAGGGGACGAGCAGTACTTC,CASSQPTGTGDEQYF
few,TRBV20-1,TRBJ1-2,NA,TGCAGTGCTAGAGATTGGACCTCTTTGGCCGGTGGCTACACCTTC,CSARDWTSLAGGYTF
many,TRBV7-2,TRBJ1-4,NA,TGTGCCAGCAGCTATGGAAGCGGCAACGGGAAACTGTTTTTT,CASSYGSGNGKLFF
few,TRBV7-2,TRBJ2-1,NA,TGTGCCAGCAGCCCCATGGGGACGGTAAACAATGAGCAGTTCTTC,CASSPMGTVNNEQFF
NA,TRBV4-3,TRBJ2-1,NA,TGCGCCAGCAGCGTCGAAGCGATAGGGTCCCGCGGCTATGAGCAGTTCTTC,CASSVEAIGSRGYEQFF
NA,TRBV20-1,TRBJ1-2,NA,TGCAGTGCTAGAGTTCCCCAGGGGCCCCTAATTAGTGGCTACACCTTC,CSARVPQGPLISGYTF
many,TRBV4-3,TRBJ2-2,TRBD1,TGCGCCAGCAGCCAAGAACCGAGAACAGGGGGAAACACCGGGGAGCTGTTTTTT,CASSQEPRTGGNTGELFF
NA,TRBV7-8,TRBJ2-7,NA,TGTGCCAGCAGCCGCAGGCTGTTCGGCGAGCAGTACTTC,CASSRRLFGEQYF
many,TRBV5-5,TRBJ2-3,NA,TGTGCCAGCAGCTGGTACGGAGTTAGCACAGATACGCAGTATTTT,CASSWYGVSTDTQYF
few,TRBV20-1,TRBJ1-1,NA,TGCAGTGCTAGAATACCGGGGGGCATTGGCACTGAAGCTTTCTTT,CSARIPGGIGTEAFF
NA,TRBV5-1,TRBJ1-2,NA,TGCGCCAGCAGCGTGACAGGAACCTATGGCTACACCTTC,CASSVTGTYGYTF
many,TRBV18,TRBJ2-3,NA,TGTGCCAGCTCACCACCGATGGCAGATACGCAGTATTTT,CASSPPMADTQYF
many,TRBV5-1,TRBJ2-6,NA,TGCGCCTCGTCCCGGGACCTTCCTGGGGCCAACGTCCTGACTTTC,CASSRDLPGANVLTF
many,TRBV28,TRBJ1-1,NA,TGTGCCAGCAGTTTATCGACAGCGAACACTGAAGCTTTCTTT,CASSLSTANTEAFF
many,TRBV20-1,TRBJ2-7,NA,TGCAGTGCTAGGGTGGGGACCGAGCAGTACTTC,CSARVGTEQYF
few,TRBV3-1,TRBJ2-3,TRBD2,TGTGCCAGCAGCCCATTACCAGCGGGGGGGGGAGATACGCAGTATTTT,CASSPLPAGGGDTQYF
NA,TRBV28,TRBJ2-2,TRBD1,TGTGCCGTCCAACCAGGGACAGCCAACACCGGGGAGCTGTTTTTT,CAVQPGTANTGELFF
NA,TRBV29-1,TRBJ1-2,TRBD1,TGCACCCTCTCCGACAGGGATGTGGGCTACACCTTC,CTLSDRDVGYTF
few,TRBV7-2,TRBJ2-3,TRBD2,TGTGCCAGCAGCCTTCGGACTAGCGGCATTAGCACAGATACGCAGTATTTT,CASSLRTSGISTDTQYF
few,TRBV14,TRBJ1-2,NA,TGTGCCAGCAGCCAAGCACGAGGGGACGGCTACACCTTC,CASSQARGDGYTF
NA,TRBV29-1,TRBJ2-5,NA,TGCAGCGCCGATCGGGACGGGGAAAGGGAGACCCAGTACTTC,CSADRDGERETQYF
few,TRBV7-8,TRBJ1-2,NA,TGTGCCAGCAGCCCTGGACCGATCTATGGCTACACCTTC,CASSPGPIYGYTF